This TCR beta chain was recovered during a study of blood T cell repertoires in COVID-19. Study context: T cells, B-cell-depleted T cells, or PBMCs provided the cDNA or gDNA that served as material.

This clone was seen a single time. Assay used: immunoSEQ multiplex PCR; TCRdb lists only in-frame clones, some missing. The repertoire holds hundreds of thousands of clones, with about 82% as singletons. The cohort comprised adults aged 18 to 89 years residing in around 25 US areas. Resolution of symptoms, clearance, or two negative PCRs was present in recovered Cohort 3 donors. CDR3 length equals 14 residues. V lost 2 bases and J 5 bases, leaving 12 bases between the germline ends. The V gene's germline CDR1 is MDHEN and CDR2 SYDVKM. The receptor comes from a woman in her forties or fifties who had recovered from COVID-19. The sequenced material came from PBMCs or T cells enriched from blood (not recorded which). The chain has TRBV28 and TRBJ1-1; D may be TRBD1 (6 bases). CDR3 sequence reads: CASSLRTVGTEAFF. In DNA, the CDR3 is TGTGCCAGCAGTTTAAGGACAGTTGGGACTGAAGCTTTCTTT.